This T cell receptor (beta chain) derives from a study of blood T cell repertoires in COVID-19. Looking at the study overall: Whether acute or convalescent, the COVID-19 samples came from the United States, Italy and Spain.

Germline V lookup: CDR1 KGHSH, CDR2 LQKENI. This CDR3 spans 14 amino acids. After removal of 6 bases from V and 4 bases from J, the junction contained 6 bases not matched to a gene. Recruitment covered over 20 US areas and drew participants whose ages spanned about 18 to 90 years. Cohort placement rested on clinical history that participants reported themselves. The table came from immunoSEQ multiplex PCR; TCRdb's copy has only in-frame clones and leaves some out. This sample yields 270,000 or so clones, of which under 95% are seen a single time; approximately 3% belongs to the top ten. The source of this sequence is a man in his forties who had been exposed to COVID-19. The chain is built from TRBV18 and TRBJ1-3, with 7 bases aligning to TRBD1. The sample consisted of PBMCs or T cells enriched from blood (not recorded which). This CDR3 is CASSEQGNGNTIYF. The CDR3, as DNA: TGTGCCAGCTCCGAACAGGGGAACGGAAACACCATATATTTT. The entire variable domain, with the rest obtained from reference TRBV18 and TRBJ1-3, is as follows: NAGVMQNPRHLVRRRGQEARLRCSPMKGHSHVYWYRQLPEEGLKFMVYLQKENIIDESGMPKERFSAEFPKEGPSILRIQQVVRGDSAAYFCASSEQGNGNTIYFGEGSWLTVV.